The clone carrying this T cell receptor (beta chain) ranks as medium-sized in terms of frequency. Its specificity is unknown. The sorter processed each CD8+ T cell subset in triplicate at roughly 280,000 cells apiece. Germline V lookup: CDR1 LNHNV, CDR2 YYDKDF (reference sequence). This CDR3 has 12 residues. This specimen comes from a study of CXCR3-negative and CXCR3-positive naive CD8 T cells. Study observations and caveats: More hydrophobic TRB CDR3s were found in CXCR3-positive naive cells than in CXCR3-negative naive cells. TRB CDR3 properties indicated TCR strength, while surface CD5 was similar across naive subsets. TRBV-TRBJ usage was similar across naive CXCR3 subsets but distinct in memory cells.

Via 5' RACE with UMI labels, TRB cDNA libraries were prepared. TCRdb re-analyzed the 5' RACE reads; it lists each CDR3 protein once, without DNA. The sample holds 6,900 or so distinct CDR3 sequences. This chain uses TRBV15 with TRBJ2-3. The clonotype comes from a human donor in good health. Some clones in this sample may be carry-over from other donors' samples. Input material: naive CXCR3+ CD8+ T cells from blood. Subset indicated: CD45RO-CCR7+CD27+CD95- naive CD8+ T cells expressing CXCR3 (TNR3+). CDR3 in amino acids: CATSSRTDTQYF.